The 21 T cell receptor beta chains listed next were all sequenced from one sample in a study of blood T cells in healthy people across ages (dated by TCRdb to between 2014 and 2016). Libraries came from 5' RACE. Instrument used: Illumina HiSeq 2500. The second PCR ran for about 7 to 11 cycles and used a J-beta primer mix along with a sample-barcoded 5' primer. The public reads were reanalyzed by TCRdb: fastp trimming at Q25, MiXCR alignment, in-frame beta chains only. Entries are consolidated by CDR3 protein sequence, retaining the most common genes and DNA. Present in this sample are fewer than 900,000 distinct CDR3 sequences, around 36% of which were seen just once. In total, the top ten clones hold 13% of the sample. Sequencing was carried out using blood. The receptors originated from a man aged 18 to 29 in good health.

This clonotype was found many times. The chain links TRBV4-3 to TRBJ1-2, with a tentative D call TRBD1 (5 bases). CDR3 size: 13 residues. Trimming left V 5 bases short and J 5 bases short, with 12 bases between. Germline lookup yields CDR1 LGHNA and CDR2 YSLEER. CDR3 protein: CASSKGLGYGYTF. Here the CDR3 DNA reads TGCGCCAGCAGCAAGGGGCTGGGGTATGGCTACACCTTC.

A note on this clonotype: One end of the junction does not line up with germline, which may come from a read error. The V call is TRBV18, the J call TRBJ1-2; TRBD1 is a possible D gene (6 bases). Germline V gene sequence: CDR1 KGHSH, CDR2 LQKENI. The CDR3 totals 18 residues. CDR3 DNA: TGTGCCAGCCCACCCGCGCCAATCTACAGGGAAGCTAACTATGGCTACACCTTC. As protein: CASPPAPIYREANYGYTF. Full variable domain (rest looked up from reference TRBV18 and TRBJ1-2): NAGVMQNPRHLVRRRGQEARLRCSPMKGHSHVYWYRQLPEEGLKFMVYLQKENIIDESGMPKERFSAEFPKEGPSILRIQQVVRGDSAAYFCASPPAPIYREANYGYTFGSGTRLTVV.

The chain joins TRBV12-3 or TRBV12-4 to TRBJ2-6; unclear D gene. Trimming pared 3 bases from V and 4 bases from J, leaving 10 bases between. The CDR3 is 15 amino acids. CDR3 in amino acids: CASSFYRAGANVLTF. CDR3 DNA: TGTGCCAGCAGTTTCTACCGGGCCGGGGCCAACGTCCTGACTTTC.

This clonotype has at least ten counts. This sequence joins TRBV20-1 and TRBJ2-1; a possible D gene is TRBD1 (5 bases). CDR1 is DFQATT, CDR2 SNEGSKA, per germline (reference sequence). The V end lost 5 bases, the J end lost 6 bases, and 11 bases lay between the germline ends. The CDR3 consists of 12 residues. CDR3 bases: TGCAGTGCTCTAAGGCAGGGCAATGAGCAGTTCTTC. It encodes CSALRQGNEQFF.

The CDR3 loop reads CASSEVAGEGSYEQYF. CDR3 bases: TGTGCCAGCAGTGAAGTAGCGGGGGAAGGCTCCTACGAGCAGTACTTC. The chain recombines TRBV6-1 with TRBJ2-7; 9 bases map to TRBD2. The V gene end was trimmed by 1 base and the J gene end by 0 bases; junction bases not matched to a gene: 4. There are 16 residues in the CDR3. Germline V gives CDR1 MNHNS, CDR2 SASEGT.

The chain combines TRBV20-1 with TRBJ1-5, with D hard to call. The CDR3 spans 13 residues. V was pared by 5 bases and J by 4 bases, with 12 bases between. In germline, CDR1 is DFQATT, CDR2 SNEGSKA (reference sequence). DNA of the CDR3: TGCAGTGCTGGAGGATTGCCTAATCAGCCCCAGCATTTT. Its protein product is CSAGGLPNQPQHF.

The V gene is TRBV11-2, the J gene TRBJ1-5; the D is unclear. The length of the CDR3 is 13 residues. Deletions cut 4 bases from V and 5 bases from J, with 9 bases between. Germline assignment: CDR1 SGHAT and CDR2 FQNNGV. CDR3 sequence (DNA): TGTGCCAGCAGCTCTCGACCACATCAGCCCCAGCATTTT. Its protein product is CASSSRPHQPQHF.

This clonotype was counted only a few times. It is unclear where the CDR3 begins or ends on the DNA, so no DNA is shown, and the CDR3 is as TCRdb lists it. This chain joins TRBV13 and TRBJ2-3; the D call of TRBD1 is as the table states it, not checked on the DNA. Germline lookup yields CDR1 PRHDT and CDR2 FYEKMQ (reference sequence). 17 amino acids form the CDR3, both terminal residues included. This chain's CDR3 is CASSSLYQGQVLDTQYF.

The chain uses TRBV12-3 or TRBV12-4 and TRBJ1-4; tentative D call: TRBD1 (6 bases). CDR3 length: 14 amino acids. V lost 5 bases to trimming and J lost 4 bases, with 11 bases between them. CDR3: CASSPDRYNEKLFF. DNA of the CDR3: TGTGCCAGCAGTCCGGACAGATATAATGAAAAACTGTTTTTT.

The chain combines TRBV29-1 with TRBJ2-7; no firm D call. There are 12 residues in the CDR3. Looked up from germline, CDR1 is SQVTM and CDR2 is ANQGSEA. Trimming shortened V by 6 bases and J by 5 bases, and 14 bases separated the two germline ends. Written as DNA, the CDR3 is TGCAGCGTCCAAATGTTGGGAAACGAGCAGTACTTC. It specifies CSVQMLGNEQYF.

A word on this clonotype: It may be a read error: a sequence one base away is much more abundant. The chain combines TRBV10-3 with TRBJ2-3; D gene ambiguous. The CDR3 length is 13 residues. The germline V gene has CDR1 ENHRY and CDR2 SYGVKD. The CDR3 loop reads CASSVTLPDTQYF. In nucleotides, the CDR3 is TGTGCCAGCAGTGTCACGTTACCGGATACGCAGTATTTT.

This clonotype has more than one count but fewer than ten. The chain carries TRBV6-5 and TRBJ2-7; D not resolved. With 2 bases removed from V and 2 bases from J, the gap between germline ends came to 10 bases. The CDR3 is made up of 14 amino acids. The V gene's germline CDR1 is MNHEY and CDR2 SVGAGI. The CDR3 loop is CASSYGTDTYEQYF. The DNA for the CDR3 is TGTGCCAGCAGTTACGGAACAGACACCTACGAGCAGTACTTC.

This clonotype showed up many times. The chain carries TRBV5-1 and TRBJ1-1, with a weak D call TRBD1 (5 bases). V was cut by 2 bases and J by 2 bases, with 7 bases left in between. The germline CDR1 and CDR2 sequences are SGHRS and YFSETQ. This CDR3 has 13 amino acids. Here the CDR3 DNA reads TGCGCCAGCAGCTTCGACAGTAACACTGAAGCTTTCTTT. This sequence encodes CASSFDSNTEAFF.

The chain has TRBV6-1 and TRBJ2-4; either TRBD1 or TRBD2 may fit D (5 bases each). Trimming pared 6 bases from V and 0 bases from J, leaving 24 bases between. Germline V CDR1 and CDR2: MNHNS, SASEGT. The CDR3 is 19 residues long. CDR3 region: CASRNGFGTRNLAKNIQYF. The CDR3, as DNA: TGTGCCAGCAGAAACGGGTTCGGGACGAGGAACCTAGCCAAAAACATTCAGTACTTC.

This chain connects TRBV21-1 to TRBJ2-4. TRBV21-1 is listed as a pseudogene. This CDR3 comprises 15 residues. The CDR3 DNA follows: TGTGCCAGCAGCAAAAACCCGCTAGCCAAAAACATTCAGTACTTC. Translation gives CASSKNPLAKNIQYF.

V usage is TRBV6-6 and J usage is TRBJ1-6, with TRBD1 as a possible D gene (5 bases). Trimming stripped 2 bases from V and 5 bases from J, with 7 bases between. The CDR3 contains 14 residues. Germline V gene sequence: CDR1 MNHNY, CDR2 SVGAGI (reference sequence). The DNA of the CDR3 is TGTGCCAGCAGTTACGTGGGGGATAATTCACCCCTCCACTTT. Encoded protein: CASSYVGDNSPLHF.

The chain combines TRBV20-1 with TRBJ1-1; no definite D call. V was clipped by 7 bases and J by 1 base, with 7 bases between them. The CDR3 length is 11 residues. Germline V gene sequence: CDR1 DFQATT, CDR2 SNEGSKA (reference sequence). The chain's CDR3 is CSVRRNTEAFF. The DNA for the CDR3 is TGCAGTGTAAGGCGGAACACTGAAGCTTTCTTT.

On this clonotype itself: A read error may produce the germline difference seen at one junction end. This chain connects TRBV7-2 to TRBJ2-7; tentatively, D is TRBD1 or TRBD2 (5 bases each). The germline V gene encodes CDR1 SGHTA and CDR2 FQGNSA. This CDR3 has 15 amino acids. The CDR3: CASSLGGLGTYELYF. CDR3 DNA: TGTGCCAGCAGCTTAGGAGGGTTGGGGACCTACGAGCTGTACTTC.

This chain connects TRBV4-2 to TRBJ1-6, with D possibly matching TRBD1 (6 bases). V lost 4 bases and J 8 bases, leaving 15 bases between the germline ends. The CDR3 spans 15 residues. Per the germline V gene, CDR1 is LGHNA and CDR2 is YNFKEQ. The CDR3 region is CASSPRGLDDSPLHF. The CDR3 DNA reads as TGTGCCAGCAGCCCACGGGGGCTGGATGATTCACCCCTCCACTTT.

This clonotype occurred a few times. With a much larger clone just one base away, this may be a read error. The gene calls are TRBV2 and TRBJ1-2; D uncertain. The CDR3 runs 12 residues. Trimming pared 5 bases from V and 6 bases from J, leaving 10 bases between. Per germline, CDR1 SNHLY and CDR2 FYNNEI. DNA for the CDR3: TGTGCCAGCAGTTTAGGGAGTAATGGCTACACCTTC. Translated: CASSLGSNGYTF.

The sample holds many counts of this clonotype. At one boundary the junction diverges from the germline segment, which might be a read error. V usage is TRBV7-9 and J usage is TRBJ1-6; D remains ambiguous. Germline V gene lookup returns CDR1 SEHNR and CDR2 FQNEAQ (reference sequence). This CDR3 region has 13 residues. The CDR3 bases are TGCGCCAGCAGCTTGGATCTAAATTCACCCCTCCACTTT. It encodes CASSLDLNSPLHF.